The 10 T cell receptor beta chains reported below all come from one sample, sequenced in a study of spatial heterogeneity in lung cancer. Time point meaning: blood at routine non-recurrence follow-up after resection. TCRdb independently ran MiXCR on the 5' RACE reads; one entry per CDR3 protein. The repertoire holds about 19,000 distinct CDR3 sequences, less than 12% seen once, with about 40% in the top ten. The input for sequencing was PBMCs, taken at follow-up. The receptors come from a female donor with early-stage non-small cell lung cancer.

This clonotype occurred many times. This chain uses TRBV5-5 with TRBJ1-4; D ambiguous. This CDR3 region has 14 residues. From germline, CDR1 is SGHKS and CDR2 YYEKEE (reference sequence). V lost 5 bases and J lost 5, with 13 bases in between. The chain's CDR3 is CASRDLQPNEKLFF. CDR3 nucleotide sequence: TGTGCCAGCAGAGATCTACAGCCCAATGAAAAACTGTTTTTT.

This clonotype was seen at least ten times. This chain joins TRBV20-1 and TRBJ2-1, with a possible D match to TRBD2 (5 bases). V lost 4 bases and J 2 bases, leaving 6 bases between the germline ends. This CDR3 has 12 amino acids. The germline CDR1 and CDR2 sequences are DFQATT and SNEGSKA (reference sequence). In DNA form, the CDR3 reads TGCAGTGCTAAGCGGCCCTACAATGAGCAGTTCTTC. This encodes CSAKRPYNEQFF.

The chain employs TRBV28 and TRBJ2-3; D gene unclear. This CDR3 is built from 14 residues. Per germline, CDR1 MDHEN and CDR2 SYDVKM. Deletions cut 1 base from V and 4 bases from J, with 9 bases between. CDR3 protein: CASSLSAYADTQYF. The CDR3, as DNA: TGTGCCAGCAGTTTATCTGCCTACGCAGATACGCAGTATTTT.

This clonotype occurred once. A much larger clone lies a single base off, so this may be a read error. The chain employs TRBV5-1 and TRBJ1-1, with no clear D. Trimming pared 3 bases from V and 0 bases from J, leaving 9 bases between. The germline CDR1 and CDR2 sequences are SGHRS and YFSETQ. The length of the CDR3 is 14 residues. DNA of the CDR3: TGCGCCAGCAGCTGGGTGGCAGTGAACACTGAAGCTTTCTTT. As protein: CASSWVAVNTEAFF.

This clonotype was detected ten times or more. The chain employs TRBV6-5 and TRBJ2-2; the D gene is possibly TRBD2 (9 bases). The CDR3 extends over 22 amino acids. Germline V gene sequence: CDR1 MNHEY, CDR2 SVGAGI. Trimming cost V 5 bases and J 1 base, with 32 bases left between them. The CDR3 region is CASSPRTGRTGGRGLNTGELFF. The CDR3 DNA follows: TGTGCCAGCAGTCCCCGGACAGGGAGGACGGGCGGGAGGGGATTGAACACCGGGGAGCTGTTTTTT.

On this clonotype: This may be a read error, as it is one base from a much larger clone. The V gene is TRBV29-1, the J gene TRBJ1-1, with D possibly matching TRBD1 (6 bases). CDR3 length: 13 amino acids. V lost 6 bases and J lost 1, with 12 bases in between. Germline CDR1 SQVTM, CDR2 ANQGSEA. The CDR3 loop reads CSVDGGPNTEAFF. The DNA of the CDR3 is TGCAGCGTGGATGGGGGGCCGAACACTGAAGCTTTCTTT.

This clonotype was detected ten times or more. This sequence joins TRBV29-1 and TRBJ1-2, with D unclear. CDR1 and CDR2 (germline): SQVTM, ANQGSEA. This CDR3 has 11 amino acids. Trimming shortened V by 0 bases and J by 6 bases, and 5 bases separated the two germline ends. Here the CDR3 DNA reads TGCAGCGTTGAAGAGGCGAATGGCTACACCTTC. Translating it yields CSVEEANGYTF.

This clonotype was recorded many times. The chain is built from TRBV6-1 and TRBJ2-3, with 11 bases aligning to TRBD2. Trimming took 6 bases from V and 6 from J; bases not matched to a gene: 8. The CDR3 is 15 amino acids. CDR1 and CDR2 from the germline V gene are MNHNS and SASEGT. The CDR3 region is CASSLVAGGPDTQYF. CDR3 bases: TGTGCCAGCAGCCTTGTAGCGGGGGGGCCGGATACGCAGTATTTT.

This chain joins TRBV29-1 and TRBJ1-1; D is uncertain. Germline V gives CDR1 SQVTM, CDR2 ANQGSEA. V gave up 7 bases and J gave up 5 bases, with 17 bases separating them. CDR3 length: 13 amino acids. The CDR3 DNA reads as TGCAGCGCAAGGGATCAGGAGGAGACTGAAGCTTTCTTT. It specifies CSARDQEETEAFF. Variable domain in full (rest from reference TRBV29-1 and TRBJ1-1): SAVISQKPSRDICQRGTSLTIQCQVDSQVTMMFWYRQQPGQSLTLIATANQGSEATYESGFVIDKFPISRPNLTFSTLTVSNMSPEDSSIYLCSARDQEETEAFFGQGTRLTVV.

V and J are TRBV23-1 and TRBJ1-5; 10 positions agree with TRBD1. TRBV23-1 is placed among ORFs of uncertain function. The CDR3 is 19 amino acids. V shed 4 bases, J shed 0 bases, and the junction held 12 bases outside the gene matches. The DNA of the CDR3 is TGCGCCAGCAGTCCCCAGGGGTGGGACAGGGGCTGTAGCAATCAGCCCCAGCATTTT. Protein: CASSPQGWDRGCSNQPQHF.